The clone carrying this T cell receptor beta chain was detected only once. Its antigen is not known. The data stem from a study of shared clonotypes between healthy human individuals. Across the whole study: Used for every donor were three CD4 naive, three CD4 memory, two CD8 naive and one CD8 memory plate.

The method was immunoSEQ multiplex PCR; TCRdb's version includes in-frame clones alone and lacks a portion of them. The table records around 2.3 million clones, under 97% of them present only once. CDR3 length equals 11 residues. Germline values: CDR1 MNHNS, CDR2 SASEGT. V lost 5 bases and J 3 bases, leaving 1 base between the germline ends. Study-wide results and caveats: Naive subsets generally exceeded memory subsets in estimated richness.

Specimen: naive CD4+ T cells sorted from blood. Sample subset: CD45RA+ positively selected. This receptor was identified in a man between 18 and 35 years old in good health. V is TRBV6-1 and J is TRBJ2-2, with unresolved D. The DNA for the CDR3 is TGTGCCAGCAGTCACACCGGGGAGCTGTTTTTT. The encoded protein is CASSHTGELFF.